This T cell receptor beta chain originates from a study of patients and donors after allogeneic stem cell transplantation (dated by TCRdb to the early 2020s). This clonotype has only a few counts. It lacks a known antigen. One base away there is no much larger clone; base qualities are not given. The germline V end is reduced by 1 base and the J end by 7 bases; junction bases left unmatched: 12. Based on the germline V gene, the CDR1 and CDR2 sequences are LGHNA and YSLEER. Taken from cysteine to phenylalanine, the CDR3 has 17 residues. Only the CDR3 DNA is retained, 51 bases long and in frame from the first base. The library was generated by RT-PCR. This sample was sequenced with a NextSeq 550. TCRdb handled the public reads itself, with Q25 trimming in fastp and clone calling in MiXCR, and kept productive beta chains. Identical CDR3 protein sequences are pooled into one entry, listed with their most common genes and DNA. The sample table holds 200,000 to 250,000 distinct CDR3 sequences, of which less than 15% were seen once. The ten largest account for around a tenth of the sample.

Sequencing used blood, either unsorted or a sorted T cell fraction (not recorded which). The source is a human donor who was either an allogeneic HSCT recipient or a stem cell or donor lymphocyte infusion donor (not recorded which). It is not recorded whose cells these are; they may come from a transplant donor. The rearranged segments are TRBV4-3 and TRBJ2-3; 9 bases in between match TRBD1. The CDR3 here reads CASSQGLKGQGLYTQYF. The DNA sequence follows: TGCGCCAGCAGCCAAGGCCTGAAGGGACAGGGCTTGTATACGCAGTATTTT.